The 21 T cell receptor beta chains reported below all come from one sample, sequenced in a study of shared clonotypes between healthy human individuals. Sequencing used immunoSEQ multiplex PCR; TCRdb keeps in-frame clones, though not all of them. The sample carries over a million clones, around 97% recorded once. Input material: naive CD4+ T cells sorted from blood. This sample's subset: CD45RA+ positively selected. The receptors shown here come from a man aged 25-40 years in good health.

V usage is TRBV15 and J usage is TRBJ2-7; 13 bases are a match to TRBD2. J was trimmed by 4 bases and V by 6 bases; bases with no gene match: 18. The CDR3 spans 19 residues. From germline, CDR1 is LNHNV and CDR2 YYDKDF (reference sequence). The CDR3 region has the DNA TGTGCCACCAGGGTAACTAGCGGGAGGGCCCAACGGCGGGGGTACGAGCAGTACTTC. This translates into CATRVTSGRAQRRGYEQYF.

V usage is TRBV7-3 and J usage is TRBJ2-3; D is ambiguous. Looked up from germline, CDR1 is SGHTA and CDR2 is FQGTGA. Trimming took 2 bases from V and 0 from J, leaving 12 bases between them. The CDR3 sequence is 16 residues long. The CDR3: CASSLESAASTDTQYF. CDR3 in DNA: TGTGCCAGCAGCTTAGAATCGGCAGCTAGCACAGATACGCAGTATTTT.

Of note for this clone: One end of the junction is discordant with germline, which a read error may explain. The CDR3 sequence: CASSFHQETQYF. CDR3 DNA sequence: TGTGCCAGCAGCTTCCACCAGGAGACCCAGTACTTC. This rearrangement joins TRBV7-9 to TRBJ2-5, with unresolved D. This CDR3 is 12 amino acids long. Germline V CDR1 and CDR2: SEHNR, FQNEAQ (reference sequence).

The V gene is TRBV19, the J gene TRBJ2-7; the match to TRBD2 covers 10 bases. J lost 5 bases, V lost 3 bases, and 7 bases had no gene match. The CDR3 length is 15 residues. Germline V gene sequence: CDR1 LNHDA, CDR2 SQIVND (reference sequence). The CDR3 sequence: CASSIPSGRYHEQYF. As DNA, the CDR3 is TGTGCCAGTAGTATCCCTAGCGGGAGATACCACGAGCAGTACTTC.

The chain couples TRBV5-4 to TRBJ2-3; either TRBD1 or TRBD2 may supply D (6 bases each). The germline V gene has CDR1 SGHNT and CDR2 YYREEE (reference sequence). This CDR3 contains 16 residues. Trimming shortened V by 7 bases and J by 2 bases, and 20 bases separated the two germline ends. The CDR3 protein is CASAPGGGQVTDTQYF. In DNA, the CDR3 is TGTGCCAGCGCCCCCGGGGGCGGGCAGGTCACAGATACGCAGTATTTT.

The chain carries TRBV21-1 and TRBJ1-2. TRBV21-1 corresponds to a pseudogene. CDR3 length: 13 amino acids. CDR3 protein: CASLILPFYGYTF. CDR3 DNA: TGTGCCAGCCTAATCCTTCCCTTTTATGGCTACACCTTC.

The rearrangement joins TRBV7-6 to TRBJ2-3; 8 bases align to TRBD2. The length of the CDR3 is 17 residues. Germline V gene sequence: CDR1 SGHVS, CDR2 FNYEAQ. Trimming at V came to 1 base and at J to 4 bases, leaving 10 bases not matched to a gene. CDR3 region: CASSLGATSGLSDTQYF. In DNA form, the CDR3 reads TGTGCCAGCAGCTTAGGGGCTACTAGCGGACTGTCAGATACGCAGTATTTT.

The CDR3 nucleotides read TGTGCCAGCAGCCGCCGGGACAGCAAAGAGACCCAGTACTTC. This translates into CASSRRDSKETQYF. The V call is TRBV7-2, the J call TRBJ2-5; 7 bases match TRBD1. J lost 3 bases, V lost 5 bases, and 6 bases had no gene match. The CDR3 extends over 14 amino acids. Germline-derived CDR1 and CDR2 are SGHTA and FQGNSA.

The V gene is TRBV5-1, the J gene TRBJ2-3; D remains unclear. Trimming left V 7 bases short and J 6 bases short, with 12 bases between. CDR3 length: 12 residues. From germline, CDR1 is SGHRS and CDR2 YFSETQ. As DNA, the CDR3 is TGCGCCAGCTTTCACCTGCGGGATACGCAGTATTTT. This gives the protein CASFHLRDTQYF.

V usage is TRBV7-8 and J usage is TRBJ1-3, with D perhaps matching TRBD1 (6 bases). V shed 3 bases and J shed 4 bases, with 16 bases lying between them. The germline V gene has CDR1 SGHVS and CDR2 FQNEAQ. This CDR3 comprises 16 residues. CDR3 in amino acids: CASSFGVNRVGNTIYF. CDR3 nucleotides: TGTGCCAGCAGCTTTGGGGTTAACAGGGTGGGAAACACCATATATTTT.

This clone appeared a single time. DNA of the CDR3: TGTGCCAGCAGCCCCTGGACCAATTCGAACACTGAAGCTTTCTTT. Translating it yields CASSPWTNSNTEAFF. The rearrangement uses TRBV27 and TRBJ1-1; D unclear. Deletions cut 6 bases from V and 1 base from J, with 15 bases between. Germline lookup yields CDR1 MNHEY and CDR2 SMNVEV (reference sequence). This CDR3 is built from 15 residues.

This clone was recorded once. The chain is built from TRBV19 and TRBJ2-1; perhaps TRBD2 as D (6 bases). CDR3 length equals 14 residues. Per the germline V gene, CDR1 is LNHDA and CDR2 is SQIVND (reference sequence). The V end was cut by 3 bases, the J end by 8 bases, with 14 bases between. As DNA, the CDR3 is TGTGCCAGTAGTATGGGGACTGCCTTGGATGAGCAGTTCTTC. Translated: CASSMGTALDEQFF.

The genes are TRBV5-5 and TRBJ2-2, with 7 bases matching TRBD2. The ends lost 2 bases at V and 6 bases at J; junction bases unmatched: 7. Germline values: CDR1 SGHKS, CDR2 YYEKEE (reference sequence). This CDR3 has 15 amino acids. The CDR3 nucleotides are TGTGCCAGCAGCTTAGCGGGAAGGTTTTCCGGGGAGCTGTTTTTT. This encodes CASSLAGRFSGELFF. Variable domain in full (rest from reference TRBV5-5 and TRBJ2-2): DAGVTQSPTHLIKTRGQQVTLRCSPISGHKSVSWYQQVLGQGPQFIFQYYEKEERGRGNFPDRFSARQFPNYSSELNVNALLLGDSALYLCASSLAGRFSGELFFGEGSRLTVL.

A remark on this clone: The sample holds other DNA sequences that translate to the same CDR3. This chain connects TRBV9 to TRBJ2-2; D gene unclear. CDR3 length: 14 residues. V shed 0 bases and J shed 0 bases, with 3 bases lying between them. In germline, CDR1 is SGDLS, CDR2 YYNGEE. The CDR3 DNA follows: TGTGCCAGCAGCGTAGACCCGAACACCGGGGAGCTGTTTTTT. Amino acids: CASSVDPNTGELFF.

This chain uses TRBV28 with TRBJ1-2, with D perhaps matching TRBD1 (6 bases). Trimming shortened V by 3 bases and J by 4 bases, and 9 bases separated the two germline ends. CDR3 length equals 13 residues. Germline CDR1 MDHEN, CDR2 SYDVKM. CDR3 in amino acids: CASSFGGAYGYTF. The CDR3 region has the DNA TGTGCCAGCAGTTTCGGGGGGGCCTATGGCTACACCTTC.

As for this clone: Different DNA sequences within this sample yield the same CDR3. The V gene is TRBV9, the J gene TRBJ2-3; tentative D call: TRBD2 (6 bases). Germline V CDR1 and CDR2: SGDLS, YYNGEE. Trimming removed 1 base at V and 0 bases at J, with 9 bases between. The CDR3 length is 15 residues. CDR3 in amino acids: CASSVTSGSTDTQYF. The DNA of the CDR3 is TGTGCCAGCAGCGTAACCAGCGGGAGCACAGATACGCAGTATTTT. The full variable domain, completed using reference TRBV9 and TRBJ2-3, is DSGVTQTPKHLITATGQRVTLRCSPRSGDLSVYWYQQSLDQGLQFLIQYYNGEERAKGNILERFSAQQFPDLHSELNLSSLELGDSALYFCASSVTSGSTDTQYFGPGTRLTVL.

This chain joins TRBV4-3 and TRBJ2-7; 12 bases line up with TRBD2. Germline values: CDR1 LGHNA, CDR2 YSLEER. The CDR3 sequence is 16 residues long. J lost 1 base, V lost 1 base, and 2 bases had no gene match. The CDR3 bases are TGCGCCAGCAGCCAAGTACTAGCGGGAGGTTCCTACGAGCAGTACTTC. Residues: CASSQVLAGGSYEQYF.

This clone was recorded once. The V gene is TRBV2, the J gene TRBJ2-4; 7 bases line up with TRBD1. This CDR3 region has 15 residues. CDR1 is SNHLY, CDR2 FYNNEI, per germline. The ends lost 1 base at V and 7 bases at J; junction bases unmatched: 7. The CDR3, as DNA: TGTGCCAGCAGTGAAGATCGGGACAGTTGGAACATTCAGTACTTC. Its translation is CASSEDRDSWNIQYF.

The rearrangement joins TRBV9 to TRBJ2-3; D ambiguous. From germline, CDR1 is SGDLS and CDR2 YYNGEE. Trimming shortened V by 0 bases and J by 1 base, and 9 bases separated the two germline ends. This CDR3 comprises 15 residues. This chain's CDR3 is CASSVGKSGTDTQYF. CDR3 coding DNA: TGTGCCAGCAGCGTAGGGAAGTCTGGCACAGATACGCAGTATTTT.

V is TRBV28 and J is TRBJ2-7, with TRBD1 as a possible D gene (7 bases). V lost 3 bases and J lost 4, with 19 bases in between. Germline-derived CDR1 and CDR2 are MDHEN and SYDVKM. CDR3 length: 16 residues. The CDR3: CASSFRPGGLWYEQYF. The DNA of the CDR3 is TGTGCCAGCAGTTTCCGACCAGGGGGGTTATGGTACGAGCAGTACTTC.

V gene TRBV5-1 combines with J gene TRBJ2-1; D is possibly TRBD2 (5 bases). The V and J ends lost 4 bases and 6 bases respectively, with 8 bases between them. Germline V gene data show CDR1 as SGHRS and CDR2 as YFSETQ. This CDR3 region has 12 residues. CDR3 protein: CASSATSNEQFF. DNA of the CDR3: TGCGCCAGCAGCGCTACTAGCAATGAGCAGTTCTTC.